A selection of T cell receptor beta chains follows, all from one sample in a study of blood T cell repertoires in COVID-19. Only in-frame clones appear in the TCRdb table, and some are missing; sequencing was by immunoSEQ multiplex PCR. The sample carries about 95,000 clones, more than 80% recorded once. The source material was peripheral blood. Receptors were obtained from a human donor in a cohort sampled during active COVID-19. Both conserved end residues are part of each CDR3. Fields, in order: V gene, clone size, D gene, J gene, CDR3 protein, CDR3 DNA. The D gene is left open where the match is weak. The listing skips clone size in some rows; elsewhere it reads once, few, many or a size class.

TRBV5-1	once	TRBD1	TRBJ1-2	CASSSRGTEYGYTF	TGCGCCAGCAGCTCCCGCGGGACAGAGTATGGCTACACCTTC
TRBV10-3	once	NA	TRBJ2-7	CAISEGALGSYEQYF	TGTGCCATCAGTGAGGGGGCATTGGGCTCCTACGAGCAGTACTTC
TRBV7-8	NA	TRBD1	TRBJ1-2	CASSTDRAAYGYTF	TGTGCCAGCAGCACCGACAGGGCGGCCTATGGCTACACCTTC
TRBV11-2	NA	TRBD1	TRBJ1-5	CASSLVQGQPQHF	TGTGCCAGCAGCTTAGTACAGGGGCAGCCCCAGCATTTT
TRBV5-1	NA	TRBD1	TRBJ1-4	CASSLDVQGATKLFF	TGCGCCAGCAGCTTGGATGTTCAGGGGGCGACAAAACTGTTTTTT
TRBV7-9	NA	TRBD2	TRBJ2-1	CASSPQGLAGSEQFF	TGTGCCAGCAGCCCACAGGGACTAGCGGGGTCTGAGCAGTTCTTC
TRBV4-1	once	NA	TRBJ1-5	CASSQDPQGGQPQHF	TGCGCCAGCAGCCAAGATCCGCAGGGAGGTCAGCCCCAGCATTTT
TRBV5-1	NA	TRBD1	TRBJ2-1	CASSPGTGGADNEQFF	TGCGCCAGCAGCCCCGGTACAGGGGGCGCCGACAATGAGCAGTTCTTC
TRBV18	NA	TRBD1	TRBJ1-3	CASSPPTSGGSGNTIYF	TGTGCCAGCTCACCACCGACCTCAGGGGGCTCTGGAAACACCATATATTTT
TRBV25-1	NA	NA	TRBJ1-2	CASKGDGPPRDGYTF	TGTGCCAGCAAGGGGGACGGGCCCCCGAGGGATGGCTACACCTTC
TRBV28	NA	NA	TRBJ2-2	CASSFFSLASSNTGELFF	TGTGCCAGCAGTTTTTTCTCATTAGCGTCCTCGAACACCGGGGAGCTGTTTTTT
TRBV25-1	NA	TRBD1	TRBJ1-1	CASSVGDRAGNTEAFF	TGTGCCAGCAGTGTAGGGGACAGGGCGGGAAACACTGAAGCTTTCTTT
TRBV19	NA	TRBD2	TRBJ2-1	CASRERGNYNEQFF	TGTGCCAGCCGGGAGCGGGGGAACTACAATGAGCAGTTCTTC
TRBV23-1	NA	NA	TRBJ2-4	CASTRRNIQYF	TGCGCCAGCACCCGGAGAAACATTCAGTACTTC
TRBV18	once	NA	TRBJ1-4	CASSPRSRFSEKLFF	TGTGCCAGCTCACCACGATCCCGGTTTAGTGAAAAACTGTTTTTT
TRBV28	NA	TRBD2	TRBJ2-1	CASSITSGGYNEQFF	TGTGCCAGCAGTATCACTAGCGGGGGCTACAATGAGCAGTTCTTC
TRBV2	NA	NA	TRBJ1-1	CASSETGFSEAFF	TGTGCCAGCAGTGAGACGGGGTTCTCTGAAGCTTTCTTT
TRBV5-8	NA	NA	TRBJ1-2	CASSLETVYGYTF	TGTGCCAGCAGCTTGGAAACAGTATATGGCTACACCTTC
TRBV3-1/TRBV3-2	NA	NA	TRBJ1-3	CASGHTGNTIYF	TGTGCCAGCGGACATACTGGAAACACCATATATTTT
TRBV6-4	NA	NA	TRBJ2-2	CASKRVGGSNTGELFF	TGTGCCAGCAAGAGGGTAGGGGGTTCGAACACCGGGGAGCTGTTTTTT
TRBV18	NA	NA	TRBJ1-4	CASSPQTGNEKLFF	TGTGCCAGCTCACCCCAAACAGGAAATGAAAAACTGTTTTTT
TRBV6-4	once	NA	TRBJ1-2	CASSTQGAGGYTF	TGTGCCAGCAGTACCCAGGGAGCGGGTGGCTACACCTTC
TRBV7-7	NA	TRBD1	TRBJ2-3	CASSLTGGTDTQYF	TGTGCTAGCAGCTTGACAGGGGGCACAGATACGCAGTATTTT
TRBV18	NA	NA	TRBJ2-1	CASSLRESRNNEQFF	TGTGCCAGCTCTCTCCGGGAATCAAGGAACAATGAGCAGTTCTTC
TRBV28	NA	NA	TRBJ2-7	CASSSLSYEQYF	TGTGCCAGCAGTTCCCTCTCCTACGAGCAGTACTTC